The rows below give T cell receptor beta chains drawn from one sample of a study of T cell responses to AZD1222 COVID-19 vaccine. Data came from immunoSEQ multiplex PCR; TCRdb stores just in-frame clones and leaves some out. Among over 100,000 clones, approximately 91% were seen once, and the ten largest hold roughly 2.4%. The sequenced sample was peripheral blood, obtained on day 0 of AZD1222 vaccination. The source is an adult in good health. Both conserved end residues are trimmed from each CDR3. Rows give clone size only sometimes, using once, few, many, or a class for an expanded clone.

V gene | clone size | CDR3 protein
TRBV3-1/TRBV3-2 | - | ASSQDLGASNEQF
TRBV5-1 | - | ASSLALDRYTDTQY
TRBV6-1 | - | ASSDRRGRTEAF
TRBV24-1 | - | ATSGDRQREAISNEQF
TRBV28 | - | ASRTPDRGASYGYT
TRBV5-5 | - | ASSLVPSGKLDEQF
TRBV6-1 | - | ASSEGSNYGYT
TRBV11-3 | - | ASSLGGANVLT
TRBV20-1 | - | SASGQDGNTIY
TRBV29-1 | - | SVEAGDNYGYT
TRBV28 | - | ASSSPGQGKIYEQY
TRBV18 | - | ASSAAGHASYEQY
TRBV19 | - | ASSIGASGAYEQY
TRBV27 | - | ASSPSGDRSSPLH
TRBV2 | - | ASSEGGRRGYQPQH
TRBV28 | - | ASSQDTASNSNQPQH
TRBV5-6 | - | ASSLGGGRINQPQH
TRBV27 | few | ASSLEALREVNTEAF
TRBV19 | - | ASSPGTRGNEQF
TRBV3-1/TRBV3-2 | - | ASSQESGKGYEQY
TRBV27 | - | ASSLDRGSPYGYT
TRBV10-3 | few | AISEGQFNQPQH
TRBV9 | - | ASSPQGGGNYGYT
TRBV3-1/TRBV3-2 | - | ASSPPGHQNEQF
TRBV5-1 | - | ASSWGTISSYGYT
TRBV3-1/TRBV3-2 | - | ASSRADEQY
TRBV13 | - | ASSPPGRLAGGAGELF
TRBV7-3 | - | ASSSRGQGLLDEQF
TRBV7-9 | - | ASSLVGPGNTIY
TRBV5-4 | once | ASSFRGPNHNEQF
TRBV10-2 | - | ASNPPDRVGTGELF
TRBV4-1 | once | ASSQEAGMKGNTIY
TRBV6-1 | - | ASSERGGSGRNEQF
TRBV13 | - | ASSLFEYNEQF
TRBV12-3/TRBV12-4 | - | ASSLGGDTIY
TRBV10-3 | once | AITQGDPNTGELF
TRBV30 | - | AGRSGGGSPLH
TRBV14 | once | ASSQGQGPSYEQY
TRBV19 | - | ASSMGPEPPYEQY
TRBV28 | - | ASSHSGGGNTEQF
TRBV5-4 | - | ASSFPSGPYNEQF
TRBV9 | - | ASSFGAGGYYEQY
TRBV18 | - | ASSPTGFMGGSYEQY
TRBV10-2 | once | ASSEPTPGRPGPPQH
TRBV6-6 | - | ASSYHASGSSVQY
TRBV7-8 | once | ASAEGSGLPNTEAF
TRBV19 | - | ASSLSGLPATEAF
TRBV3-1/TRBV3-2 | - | ASSLGTDAAYGYT
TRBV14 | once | ASSQDPNYEQY
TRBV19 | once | ASSTGTGGSYEQY
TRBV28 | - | ASSSDRKIQY